These T cell receptor beta chains were read from a single sample in a study of cytomegalovirus exposure and HLA in healthy donors. Measured with immunoSEQ multiplex PCR; TCRdb has only the in-frame clones, and not every one. Of about 180,000 clones in the sample, around 79% were seen once. The sample comprised PBMCs. These receptors all stem from a middle-aged man in good health and CMV-seropositive. CDR3s include the opening cysteine and the closing phenylalanine or tryptophan. Fields, in order: V gene, clone size, J gene, D gene, CDR3 DNA, CDR3 protein. A D gene is named only where the DNA matches it firmly. Size is stated for part of the rows, as once, few or many counts, or as a class when the clone is expanded.

TRBV9	.	TRBJ1-2	.	TGTGCCAGCAGCGCCTCGCCGGGCTATGGCTACACCTTC	CASSASPGYGYTF
TRBV7-3	few	TRBJ2-2	.	TGTGCCAGCAGCCCATCGAACACCGGGGAGCTGTTTTTT	CASSPSNTGELFF
TRBV6-5	once	TRBJ2-3	TRBD1	TGTGCCAGCAGTGGGACAGGACAGGGCGAAGATACGCAGTATTTT	CASSGTGQGEDTQYF
TRBV7-3	.	TRBJ2-3	.	TGTGCCAGCAGCGCACGCGGGTTAGACATCACAGATACGCAGTATTTT	CASSARGLDITDTQYF
TRBV6-1	few	TRBJ2-1	.	TGTGCCAGCGAAAGGCTAGGAGCATACAATGAGCAGTTCTTC	CASERLGAYNEQFF
TRBV28	.	TRBJ2-7	.	TGTGCCAGCAGTCCGGGGGCGGGAGTGCTCTCCGAGCAGTACTTC	CASSPGAGVLSEQYF
TRBV10-2	.	TRBJ2-7	.	TGCGCCAGCAGTGAGACGGCGGTAAGCTCCTACGAGCAGTACTTC	CASSETAVSSYEQYF
TRBV19	.	TRBJ1-3	TRBD1	TGTGCCAGTAGTGCTGGGACAGGCGTCTCTGGAAACACCATATATTTT	CASSAGTGVSGNTIYF
TRBV7-3	.	TRBJ2-5	.	TGTGCCAGCAGCTTGACAGGAGGAGAGACCCAGTACTTC	CASSLTGGETQYF
TRBV2	.	TRBJ2-7	TRBD1	TGTGCCAGCAGGGGAGGGGACAGGGCGTACGAGCAGTACTTC	CASRGGDRAYEQYF
TRBV9	.	TRBJ1-6	.	TGTGCCAGCAGCGCAACCCCAGGGGCGGCGAATTCACCCCTCCACTTT	CASSATPGAANSPLHF